This note documents a single T cell receptor (beta chain) sequence. These data originate in a study of blood T cell repertoires in COVID-19. V was clipped by 5 bases and J by 2 bases; unmatched bases: 10. Germline V gives CDR1 MNHEY, CDR2 SMNVEV (reference sequence). CDR3 length: 17 residues. Categorization into cohorts depended on clinical history that participants reported. This table comes from immunoSEQ multiplex PCR, and its TCRdb copy is limited to in-frame clones, with some not included. The sample includes about 250,000 clones, around 85% of them seen just once. This clonotype was sampled from a woman aged 25 to 45 who had recovered from COVID-19. The sequenced sample was PBMCs or T cells enriched from blood (not recorded which). V gene TRBV27 combines with J gene TRBJ2-5, with 11 bases that match TRBD2. The CDR3 spells CASSPRPSGRNQETQYF. CDR3 coding DNA: TGTGCCAGCAGTCCACGACCTAGCGGGAGGAATCAAGAGACCCAGTACTTC.